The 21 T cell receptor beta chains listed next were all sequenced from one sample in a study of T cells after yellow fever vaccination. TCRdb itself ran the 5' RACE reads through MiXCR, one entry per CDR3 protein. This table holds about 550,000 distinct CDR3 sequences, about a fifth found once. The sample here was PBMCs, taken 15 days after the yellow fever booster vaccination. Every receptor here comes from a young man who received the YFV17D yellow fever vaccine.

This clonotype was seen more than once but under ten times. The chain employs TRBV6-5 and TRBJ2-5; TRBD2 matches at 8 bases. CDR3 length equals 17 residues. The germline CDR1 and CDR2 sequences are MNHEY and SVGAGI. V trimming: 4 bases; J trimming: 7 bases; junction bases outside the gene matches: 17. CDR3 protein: CASSSTDIPGLGGTQYF. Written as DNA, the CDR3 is TGTGCCAGCAGTTCAACTGATATACCGGGACTAGGAGGGACCCAGTACTTC.

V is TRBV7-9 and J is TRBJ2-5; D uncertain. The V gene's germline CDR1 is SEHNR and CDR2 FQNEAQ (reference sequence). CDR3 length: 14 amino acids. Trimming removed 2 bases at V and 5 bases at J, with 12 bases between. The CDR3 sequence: CASSLIKPGETQYF. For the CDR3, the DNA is TGTGCCAGCAGCTTAATAAAGCCCGGGGAGACCCAGTACTTC.

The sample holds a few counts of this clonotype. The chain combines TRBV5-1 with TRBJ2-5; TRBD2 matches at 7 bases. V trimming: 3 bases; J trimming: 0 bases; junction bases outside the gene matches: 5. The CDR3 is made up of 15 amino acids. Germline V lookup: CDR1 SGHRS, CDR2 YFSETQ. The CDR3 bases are TGCGCCAGCAGCTCCCCAGCGGGGTACCAAGAGACCCAGTACTTC. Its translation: CASSSPAGYQETQYF. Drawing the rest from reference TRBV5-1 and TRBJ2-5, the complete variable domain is KAGVTQTPRYLIKTRGQQVTLSCSPISGHRSVSWYQQTPGQGLQFLFEYFSETQRNKGNFPGRFSGRQFSNSRSEMNVSTLELGDSALYLCASSSPAGYQETQYFGPGTRLLVL.

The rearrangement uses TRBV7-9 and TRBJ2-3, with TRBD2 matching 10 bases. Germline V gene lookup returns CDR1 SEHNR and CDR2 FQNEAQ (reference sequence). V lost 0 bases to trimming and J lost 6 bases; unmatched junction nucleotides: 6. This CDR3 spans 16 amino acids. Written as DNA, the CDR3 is TGTGCCAGCAGCTTAGCTGGTAGCGGGAGGTCTGATACGCAGTATTTT. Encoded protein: CASSLAGSGRSDTQYF.

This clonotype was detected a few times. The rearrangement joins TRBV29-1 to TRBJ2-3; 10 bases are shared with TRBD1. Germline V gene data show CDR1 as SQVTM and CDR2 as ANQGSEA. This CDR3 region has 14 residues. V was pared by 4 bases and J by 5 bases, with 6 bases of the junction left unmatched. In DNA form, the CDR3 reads TGCAGCGTTGCGACAGGGGGCTGGGGAGATACGCAGTATTTT. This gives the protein CSVATGGWGDTQYF.

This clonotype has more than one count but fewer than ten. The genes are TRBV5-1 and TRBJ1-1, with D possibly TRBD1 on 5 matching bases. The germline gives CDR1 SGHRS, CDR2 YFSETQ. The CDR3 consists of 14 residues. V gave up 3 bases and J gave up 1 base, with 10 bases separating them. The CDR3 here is CASSWGQGNTEAFF. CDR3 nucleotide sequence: TGCGCCAGCAGCTGGGGTCAGGGGAACACTGAAGCTTTCTTT.

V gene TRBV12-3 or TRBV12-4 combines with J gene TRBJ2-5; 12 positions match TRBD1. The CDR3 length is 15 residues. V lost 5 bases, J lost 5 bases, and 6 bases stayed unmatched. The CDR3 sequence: CASSRGQGAKETQYF. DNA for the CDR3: TGTGCCAGCAGTCGGGGACAGGGGGCAAAGGAGACCCAGTACTTC.

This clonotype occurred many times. The CDR3 DNA reads as TGTGCCACCAGTGATCCCAGGGGCACCGGGGAGCTGTTTTTT. It is translated as CATSDPRGTGELFF. The chain uses TRBV24-1 and TRBJ2-2; tentative D call: TRBD1 (6 bases). This CDR3 has 14 residues. V gave up 3 bases and J gave up 4 bases, with 8 bases separating them. Germline V gene lookup returns CDR1 KGHDR and CDR2 SFDVKD.

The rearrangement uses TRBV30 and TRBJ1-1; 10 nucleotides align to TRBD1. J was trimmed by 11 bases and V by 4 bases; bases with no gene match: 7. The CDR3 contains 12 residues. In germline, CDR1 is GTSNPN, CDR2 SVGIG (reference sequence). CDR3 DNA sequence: TGTGCCTGGACCTTGGACAGGGGGGCGGCTTTCTTT. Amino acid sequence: CAWTLDRGAAFF.

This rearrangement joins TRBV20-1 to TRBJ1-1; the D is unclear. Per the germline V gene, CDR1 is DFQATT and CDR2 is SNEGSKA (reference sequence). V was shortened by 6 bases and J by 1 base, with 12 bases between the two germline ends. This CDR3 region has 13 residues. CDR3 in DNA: TGCAGTGCCTTTCCTGATTCGAACACTGAAGCTTTCTTT. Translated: CSAFPDSNTEAFF.

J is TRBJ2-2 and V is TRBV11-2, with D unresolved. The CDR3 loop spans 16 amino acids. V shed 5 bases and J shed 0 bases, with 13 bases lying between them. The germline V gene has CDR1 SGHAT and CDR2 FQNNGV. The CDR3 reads CASSPLRQANTGELFF. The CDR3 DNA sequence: TGTGCCAGCAGCCCTCTAAGGCAGGCGAACACCGGGGAGCTGTTTTTT. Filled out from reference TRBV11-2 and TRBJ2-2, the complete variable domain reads EAGVAQSPRYKIIEKRQSVAFWCNPISGHATLYWYQQILGQGPKLLIQFQNNGVVDDSQLPKDRFSAERLKGVDSTLKIQPAKLEDSAVYLCASSPLRQANTGELFFGEGSRLTVL.

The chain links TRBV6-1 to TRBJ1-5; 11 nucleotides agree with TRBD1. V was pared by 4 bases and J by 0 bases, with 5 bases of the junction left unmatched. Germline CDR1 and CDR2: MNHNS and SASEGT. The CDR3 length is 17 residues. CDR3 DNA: TGTGCCAGCAGTGCTGGACAGGGGGCTTATAGCAATCAGCCCCAGCATTTT. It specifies CASSAGQGAYSNQPQHF.

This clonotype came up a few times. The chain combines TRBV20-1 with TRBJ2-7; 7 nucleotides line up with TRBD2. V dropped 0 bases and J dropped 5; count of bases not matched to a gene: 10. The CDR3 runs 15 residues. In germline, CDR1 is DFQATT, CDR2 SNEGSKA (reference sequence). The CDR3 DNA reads TGCAGTGCTAGAGATCTAAGGCGGGAGTTCAACGAGCAGTACTTC. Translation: CSARDLRREFNEQYF.

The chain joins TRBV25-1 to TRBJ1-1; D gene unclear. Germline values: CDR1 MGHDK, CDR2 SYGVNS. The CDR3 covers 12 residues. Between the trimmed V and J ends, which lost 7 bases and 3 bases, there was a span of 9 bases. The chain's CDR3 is CASMDGYTEAFF. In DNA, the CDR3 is TGTGCCAGCATGGACGGATACACTGAAGCTTTCTTT.

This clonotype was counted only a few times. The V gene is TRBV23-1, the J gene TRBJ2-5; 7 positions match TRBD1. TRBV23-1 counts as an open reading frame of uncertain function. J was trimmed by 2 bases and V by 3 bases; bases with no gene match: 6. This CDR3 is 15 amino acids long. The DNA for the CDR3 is TGCGCCAGCAGTCATAGAAGGGGGCGGCAAGAGACCCAGTACTTC. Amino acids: CASSHRRGRQETQYF.

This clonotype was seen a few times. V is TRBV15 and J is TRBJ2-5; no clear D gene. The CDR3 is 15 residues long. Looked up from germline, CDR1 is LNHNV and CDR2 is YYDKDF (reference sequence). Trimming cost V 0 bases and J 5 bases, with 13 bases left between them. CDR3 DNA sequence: TGTGCCACCAGCAGAGAAACTTTGGGAAGTGAGACCCAGTACTTC. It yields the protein CATSRETLGSETQYF.

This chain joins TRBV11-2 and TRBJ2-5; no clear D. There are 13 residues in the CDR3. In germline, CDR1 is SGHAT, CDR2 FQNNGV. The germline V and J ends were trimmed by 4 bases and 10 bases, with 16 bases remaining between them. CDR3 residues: CASSSVTSGYQYF. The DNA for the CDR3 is TGTGCCAGCAGCTCCGTTACGTCTGGTTACCAGTACTTC.

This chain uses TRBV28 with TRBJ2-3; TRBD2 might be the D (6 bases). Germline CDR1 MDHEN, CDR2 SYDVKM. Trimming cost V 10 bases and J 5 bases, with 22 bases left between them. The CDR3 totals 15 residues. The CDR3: CATNGAGLDEDTQYF. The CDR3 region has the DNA TGTGCCACCAACGGAGCGGGCCTCGACGAAGATACGCAGTATTTT.

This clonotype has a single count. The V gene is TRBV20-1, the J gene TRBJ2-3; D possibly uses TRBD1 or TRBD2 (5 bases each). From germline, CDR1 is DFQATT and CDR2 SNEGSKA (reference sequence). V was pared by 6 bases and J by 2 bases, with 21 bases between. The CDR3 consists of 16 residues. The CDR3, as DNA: TGCAGTGCCGTGGGGCGGGTGGGGTGGATCACAGATACGCAGTATTTT. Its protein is CSAVGRVGWITDTQYF.

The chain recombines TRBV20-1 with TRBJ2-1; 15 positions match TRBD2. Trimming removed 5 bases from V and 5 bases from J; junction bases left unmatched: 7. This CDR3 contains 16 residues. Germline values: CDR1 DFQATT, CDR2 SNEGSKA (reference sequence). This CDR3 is CSARPGLAGGHNEQFF. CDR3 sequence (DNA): TGCAGTGCTCGACCGGGACTAGCGGGAGGCCACAATGAGCAGTTCTTC.

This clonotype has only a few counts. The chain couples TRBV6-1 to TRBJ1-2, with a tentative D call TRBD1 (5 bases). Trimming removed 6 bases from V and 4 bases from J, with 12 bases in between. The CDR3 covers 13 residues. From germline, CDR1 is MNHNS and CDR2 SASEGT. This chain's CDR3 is CASRVRDGYGYTF. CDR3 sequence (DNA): TGTGCCAGCAGAGTCCGGGACGGCTATGGCTACACCTTC.